Described below is a single TCR beta chain sequence and its context. The antigen remains undetermined. This sample was included in a study of T cell responses to AZD1222 COVID-19 vaccine. Measured with immunoSEQ multiplex PCR; TCRdb has only the in-frame clones, and not every one. This table holds 80,000 to 100,000 clones, 88% found once. The CDR3 length is 15 residues. Trimming took off 5 bases at V and 7 bases at J, with 15 bases between the two ends. Germline CDR1 MNHEY, CDR2 SVGAGI. Whole-study results and caveats: At baseline, just six AZD1222 recipients tested seropositive. Per reports, nearly half of all spike-specific TCRs target regions that are unmutated in variants.

This TCR derives from an adult in good health. The specimen was peripheral blood, collected on day 0 of MenACWY control vaccination. The chain joins TRBV6-5 to TRBJ1-6; D unclear. The CDR3: CASSRIREENSPLHF. The CDR3, as DNA: TGTGCCAGCAGTCGGATCCGGGAAGAAAATTCACCCCTCCACTTT.